The rows below give T cell receptor beta chains drawn from one sample of a study of blood T cell repertoires in COVID-19. Clones were sequenced by immunoSEQ multiplex PCR, and TCRdb holds only the in-frame ones, with some missing. Of around 130,000 clones listed, 70% to 90% are singletons. The sequenced material came from PBMCs or T cells enriched from blood (not recorded which). These receptors were collected from a woman aged 50 to 65 who had recovered from COVID-19. The CDR3 runs from the conserved cysteine through the conserved F or W. The D gene is left open where the match is weak. A row's size may be missing; if present it is once, few, many or a size class.

clone_size: once; v_call: TRBV5-1; j_call: TRBJ1-2; d_call: .; cdr3_aa: CASSRGNLNYGYTF; cdr3_nt: TGCGCCAGCAGCCGCGGAAATCTCAACTATGGCTACACCTTC
clone_size: .; v_call: TRBV27; j_call: TRBJ1-2; d_call: TRBD1; cdr3_aa: CASSSPDRGYGYTF; cdr3_nt: TGTGCCAGCAGTTCCCCGGACAGGGGGTATGGCTACACCTTC
clone_size: .; v_call: TRBV12-3/TRBV12-4; j_call: TRBJ1-1; d_call: .; cdr3_aa: CASSFQGWTEAFF; cdr3_nt: TGTGCCAGCAGTTTTCAGGGCTGGACTGAAGCTTTCTTT
clone_size: .; v_call: TRBV18; j_call: TRBJ2-2; d_call: TRBD1; cdr3_aa: CASSRLLYRGQAGANTGELFF; cdr3_nt: TGTGCCAGCTCGCGCCTACTGTACAGGGGGCAAGCGGGCGCGAACACCGGGGAGCTGTTTTTT
clone_size: .; v_call: TRBV6-5; j_call: TRBJ1-6; d_call: .; cdr3_aa: CASSTTREPPLHF; cdr3_nt: TGTGCCAGCAGTACGACAAGGGAGCCACCCCTCCACTTT
clone_size: .; v_call: TRBV4-3; j_call: TRBJ1-1; d_call: .; cdr3_aa: CASSQAPVFGNPEAFF; cdr3_nt: TGCGCCAGCAGCCAAGCCCCAGTTTTCGGGAATCCTGAAGCTTTCTTT
clone_size: .; v_call: TRBV4-1; j_call: TRBJ2-7; d_call: .; cdr3_aa: CASSQPRRSGEQYF; cdr3_nt: TGCGCCAGCAGCCAACCTCGGAGGTCTGGCGAGCAGTACTTC
clone_size: .; v_call: TRBV18; j_call: TRBJ2-7; d_call: TRBD1; cdr3_aa: CASSPLGTGSPLEQYF; cdr3_nt: TGTGCCAGCTCACCTCTTGGGACAGGGAGCCCCCTGGAGCAGTACTTC
clone_size: .; v_call: TRBV10-3; j_call: TRBJ2-7; d_call: TRBD1; cdr3_aa: CAISNQLGTGQNQYF; cdr3_nt: TGTGCCATCAGTAACCAATTAGGGACAGGCCAGAATCAGTACTTC
clone_size: once; v_call: TRBV6-5; j_call: TRBJ1-2; d_call: .; cdr3_aa: CASPRAPTGVYGYTF; cdr3_nt: TGTGCCAGCCCCAGGGCTCCAACAGGAGTCTATGGCTACACCTTC
clone_size: .; v_call: TRBV7-9; j_call: TRBJ1-3; d_call: TRBD1; cdr3_aa: CASSYPTGTAVSGNTIYF; cdr3_nt: TGTGCCAGCAGCTACCCTACCGGGACAGCCGTCTCTGGAAACACCATATATTTT
clone_size: .; v_call: TRBV27; j_call: TRBJ2-5; d_call: .; cdr3_aa: CASSSTRTSQETQYF; cdr3_nt: TGTGCCAGCAGTTCCACCCGGACAAGCCAAGAGACCCAGTACTTC
clone_size: .; v_call: TRBV2; j_call: TRBJ2-7; d_call: .; cdr3_aa: CASSDSNRAYEQYF; cdr3_nt: TGTGCCAGCAGTGACTCCAACCGAGCCTACGAGCAGTACTTC
clone_size: .; v_call: TRBV2; j_call: TRBJ2-5; d_call: .; cdr3_aa: CASSEAVGDQETQYF; cdr3_nt: TGTGCCAGCAGTGAAGCTGTCGGGGACCAAGAGACCCAGTACTTC
clone_size: .; v_call: TRBV7-2; j_call: TRBJ2-2; d_call: .; cdr3_aa: CASSLPQGGDTGELFF; cdr3_nt: TGTGCCAGCAGCTTGCCACAGGGAGGGGACACCGGGGAGCTGTTTTTT
clone_size: .; v_call: TRBV9; j_call: TRBJ1-5; d_call: TRBD1; cdr3_aa: CASSGTGVSNQPQHF; cdr3_nt: TGTGCCAGCAGCGGAACAGGGGTAAGCAATCAGCCCCAGCATTTT
clone_size: .; v_call: TRBV12-5; j_call: TRBJ1-5; d_call: TRBD1; cdr3_aa: CASGTGQGAGSNQPQHF; cdr3_nt: TGTGCTAGTGGCACGGGACAGGGGGCGGGGAGCAATCAGCCCCAGCATTTT
clone_size: .; v_call: TRBV4-3; j_call: TRBJ1-1; d_call: .; cdr3_aa: CASRGDIQRSTEAFF; cdr3_nt: TGCGCCAGCAGGGGGGACATCCAAAGGAGCACTGAAGCTTTCTTT
clone_size: .; v_call: TRBV21-1; j_call: TRBJ2-7; d_call: .; cdr3_aa: CASSPLGRQGSYEQYF; cdr3_nt: TGTGCCAGCAGCCCCCTGGGTCGACAGGGATCCTACGAGCAGTACTTC
clone_size: .; v_call: TRBV27; j_call: TRBJ2-2; d_call: TRBD1; cdr3_aa: CASSRQGPTGELFF; cdr3_nt: TGTGCCAGCAGCCGACAGGGTCCCACCGGGGAGCTGTTTTTT
clone_size: once; v_call: TRBV10-1; j_call: TRBJ2-2; d_call: TRBD2; cdr3_aa: CASSTGTSGTGELFF; cdr3_nt: TGCGCCAGCAGCACCGGGACTAGTGGGACCGGGGAGCTGTTTTTT
clone_size: .; v_call: TRBV9; j_call: TRBJ2-5; d_call: TRBD2; cdr3_aa: CASSVAASGGAQETQYF; cdr3_nt: TGTGCCAGCAGCGTAGCAGCTAGCGGGGGGGCGCAAGAGACCCAGTACTTC
clone_size: .; v_call: TRBV19; j_call: TRBJ2-7; d_call: TRBD1; cdr3_aa: CASSGGPRQGTYEQYF; cdr3_nt: TGTGCCAGTAGCGGTGGTCCGAGACAGGGGACCTACGAGCAGTACTTC
clone_size: .; v_call: TRBV4-1; j_call: TRBJ2-7; d_call: .; cdr3_aa: CASSQPGENYEQYF; cdr3_nt: TGCGCCAGCAGCCAGCCAGGCGAAAACTACGAGCAGTACTTC
clone_size: .; v_call: TRBV30; j_call: TRBJ2-1; d_call: TRBD1; cdr3_aa: CASPRTGGPNEQFF; cdr3_nt: TGTGCCTCCCCCCGGACAGGGGGCCCCAATGAGCAGTTCTTC
clone_size: .; v_call: TRBV5-1; j_call: TRBJ2-1; d_call: .; cdr3_aa: CASSLGQNWQFF; cdr3_nt: TGCGCCAGCAGCTTGGGTCAGAATTGGCAGTTCTTC
clone_size: .; v_call: TRBV5-1; j_call: TRBJ1-2; d_call: .; cdr3_aa: CASSLGWGDNYGYTF; cdr3_nt: TGCGCCAGCAGCTTGGGGTGGGGAGATAACTATGGCTACACCTTC
clone_size: .; v_call: TRBV5-8; j_call: TRBJ1-6; d_call: .; cdr3_aa: CASSPWGGTYNSPLHF; cdr3_nt: TGTGCCAGCAGCCCGTGGGGGGGTACCTATAATTCACCCCTCCACTTT
clone_size: .; v_call: TRBV14; j_call: TRBJ2-5; d_call: TRBD2; cdr3_aa: CASRGGAGETQYF; cdr3_nt: TGTGCCAGTCGCGGGGGGGCTGGAGAGACCCAGTACTTC
clone_size: .; v_call: TRBV19; j_call: TRBJ2-5; d_call: TRBD1; cdr3_aa: CASNRDSRETQYF; cdr3_nt: TGTGCCAGTAACCGGGACAGCCGAGAGACCCAGTACTTC
clone_size: .; v_call: TRBV6-4; j_call: TRBJ1-1; d_call: .; cdr3_aa: CASSVQENTEAFF; cdr3_nt: TGTGCCAGCAGTGTTCAGGAGAACACTGAAGCTTTCTTT
clone_size: .; v_call: TRBV9; j_call: TRBJ2-1; d_call: .; cdr3_aa: CASSADGPAGYNEQFF; cdr3_nt: TGTGCCAGCAGCGCGGACGGCCCGGCGGGTTACAATGAGCAGTTCTTC
clone_size: .; v_call: TRBV10-2; j_call: TRBJ1-6; d_call: .; cdr3_aa: CASSHGQYNSPLHF; cdr3_nt: TGCGCCAGCAGCCATGGACAGTATAATTCACCCCTCCACTTT
clone_size: .; v_call: TRBV4-1; j_call: TRBJ2-7; d_call: TRBD2; cdr3_aa: CASSQDLSGGDEQYF; cdr3_nt: TGCGCCAGCAGCCAAGATCTGAGCGGGGGAGACGAGCAGTACTTC
clone_size: .; v_call: TRBV11-1; j_call: TRBJ2-7; d_call: TRBD1; cdr3_aa: CASSLETGGSYEQYF; cdr3_nt: TGTGCCAGCAGCTTGGAGACAGGGGGGTCCTACGAGCAGTACTTC
clone_size: .; v_call: TRBV13; j_call: TRBJ2-5; d_call: .; cdr3_aa: CASSLPRGETQYF; cdr3_nt: TGTGCCAGCAGCCTACCTCGGGGAGAGACCCAGTACTTC
clone_size: .; v_call: TRBV7-2; j_call: TRBJ1-2; d_call: .; cdr3_aa: CASSLNAANYGYTF; cdr3_nt: TGTGCCAGCAGCTTAAACGCAGCTAACTATGGCTACACCTTC
clone_size: .; v_call: TRBV4-3; j_call: TRBJ1-4; d_call: .; cdr3_aa: CASSQDRGGPNEKLFF; cdr3_nt: TGCGCCAGCAGCCAAGATAGGGGGGGCCCTAATGAAAAACTGTTTTTT
clone_size: .; v_call: TRBV6-5; j_call: TRBJ2-2; d_call: .; cdr3_aa: CASSSQGRGTGELFF; cdr3_nt: TGTGCCAGCAGTTCACAGGGTAGAGGCACCGGGGAGCTGTTTTTT
clone_size: .; v_call: TRBV4-1; j_call: TRBJ2-7; d_call: TRBD2; cdr3_aa: CASSLVSELAAYEQYF; cdr3_nt: TGCGCCAGCAGCCTAGTCTCGGAACTAGCGGCCTACGAGCAGTACTTC
clone_size: .; v_call: TRBV5-1; j_call: TRBJ2-5; d_call: TRBD2; cdr3_aa: CASSPASGGPGGETQYF; cdr3_nt: TGCGCCAGCAGCCCGGCCAGCGGGGGTCCCGGCGGGGAGACCCAGTACTTC
clone_size: .; v_call: TRBV2; j_call: TRBJ1-5; d_call: .; cdr3_aa: CASSGQFQPQHF; cdr3_nt: TGTGCCAGCAGTGGGCAGTTCCAGCCCCAGCATTTT
clone_size: .; v_call: TRBV16; j_call: TRBJ2-7; d_call: TRBD1; cdr3_aa: CASSQTYFGTAYEQYF; cdr3_nt: TGTGCCAGCAGCCAAACATACTTCGGGACAGCCTACGAGCAGTACTTC
clone_size: .; v_call: TRBV7-3; j_call: TRBJ1-2; d_call: TRBD1; cdr3_aa: CASSLRQGANYGYTF; cdr3_nt: TGTGCCAGCAGCTTGAGGCAGGGGGCTAACTATGGCTACACCTTC
clone_size: .; v_call: TRBV5-1; j_call: TRBJ2-2; d_call: TRBD1; cdr3_aa: CASSWDRAGTGELFF; cdr3_nt: TGCGCCAGCAGCTGGGACAGGGCGGGCACCGGGGAGCTGTTTTTT
clone_size: .; v_call: TRBV6-5; j_call: TRBJ2-2; d_call: .; cdr3_aa: CASSYSPRDYTGELFF; cdr3_nt: TGTGCCAGCAGTTACTCCCCCAGGGACTACACCGGGGAGCTGTTTTTT
clone_size: .; v_call: TRBV9; j_call: TRBJ2-7; d_call: .; cdr3_aa: CASSVNSYEQYF; cdr3_nt: TGTGCCAGCAGCGTTAACTCCTACGAGCAGTACTTC
clone_size: .; v_call: TRBV7-2; j_call: TRBJ2-5; d_call: TRBD1; cdr3_aa: CASSSSTGGFLETQYF; cdr3_nt: TGTGCCAGCAGCTCGTCGACAGGGGGCTTTTTAGAGACCCAGTACTTC
clone_size: .; v_call: TRBV2; j_call: TRBJ2-7; d_call: TRBD1; cdr3_aa: CASSEGRTGYDEQYF; cdr3_nt: TGTGCCAGCAGTGAAGGGAGGACAGGGTATGACGAGCAGTACTTC
clone_size: .; v_call: TRBV27; j_call: TRBJ1-2; d_call: .; cdr3_aa: CASSLADRINYGYTF; cdr3_nt: TGTGCCAGCAGTTTAGCGGACAGAATCAACTATGGCTACACCTTC
clone_size: .; v_call: TRBV5-1; j_call: TRBJ1-2; d_call: .; cdr3_aa: CASSLAGDPLSQANYGYTF; cdr3_nt: TGCGCCAGCAGCTTGGCCGGGGATCCCCTCTCACAAGCTAACTATGGCTACACCTTC
clone_size: .; v_call: TRBV23-1; j_call: TRBJ2-7; d_call: .; cdr3_aa: CARGKGRDEQYF; cdr3_nt: TGCGCCAGGGGGAAGGGGCGAGACGAGCAGTACTTC
clone_size: .; v_call: TRBV19; j_call: TRBJ2-6; d_call: TRBD1; cdr3_aa: CASVRQGATGANVLTF; cdr3_nt: TGTGCCAGTGTAAGACAGGGGGCCACTGGGGCCAACGTCCTGACTTTC
clone_size: .; v_call: TRBV7-9; j_call: TRBJ2-3; d_call: TRBD2; cdr3_aa: CASSGLAGGYSSTDTQYF; cdr3_nt: TGTGCCAGCAGCGGTCTAGCGGGGGGATACTCTAGCACAGATACGCAGTATTTT
clone_size: .; v_call: TRBV7-9; j_call: TRBJ2-3; d_call: .; cdr3_aa: CASSLASWGHTDTQYF; cdr3_nt: TGTGCCAGCAGCTTAGCGTCATGGGGACACACAGATACGCAGTATTTT
clone_size: .; v_call: TRBV5-6; j_call: TRBJ1-2; d_call: .; cdr3_aa: CASSLPGLNYGYTF; cdr3_nt: TGTGCCAGCAGCTTGCCAGGACTTAACTATGGCTACACCTTC
clone_size: .; v_call: TRBV30; j_call: TRBJ2-6; d_call: TRBD1; cdr3_aa: CAWSVLSRTGGSGANVLTF; cdr3_nt: TGTGCCTGGAGTGTACTGTCCCGGACAGGTGGATCTGGGGCCAACGTCCTGACTTTC
clone_size: .; v_call: TRBV14; j_call: TRBJ2-7; d_call: .; cdr3_aa: CASSQDNRLYEQYF; cdr3_nt: TGTGCCAGCAGCCAAGATAACAGGTTGTACGAGCAGTACTTC